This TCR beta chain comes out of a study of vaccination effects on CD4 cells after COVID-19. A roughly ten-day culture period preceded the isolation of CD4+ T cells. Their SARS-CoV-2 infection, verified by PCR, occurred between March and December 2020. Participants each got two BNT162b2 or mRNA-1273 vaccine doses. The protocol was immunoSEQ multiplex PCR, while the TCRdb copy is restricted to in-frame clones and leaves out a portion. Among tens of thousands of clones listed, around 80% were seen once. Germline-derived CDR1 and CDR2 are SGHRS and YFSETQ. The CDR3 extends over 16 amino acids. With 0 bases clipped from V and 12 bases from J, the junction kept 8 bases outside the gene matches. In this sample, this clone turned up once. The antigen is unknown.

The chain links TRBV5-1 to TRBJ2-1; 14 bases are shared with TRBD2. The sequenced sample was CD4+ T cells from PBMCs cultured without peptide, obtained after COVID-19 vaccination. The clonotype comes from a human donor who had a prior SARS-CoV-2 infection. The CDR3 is CASSLDGTSGSVTQFF. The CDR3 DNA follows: TGCGCCAGCAGCTTGGACGGGACTAGCGGGAGTGTTACGCAGTTCTTC.